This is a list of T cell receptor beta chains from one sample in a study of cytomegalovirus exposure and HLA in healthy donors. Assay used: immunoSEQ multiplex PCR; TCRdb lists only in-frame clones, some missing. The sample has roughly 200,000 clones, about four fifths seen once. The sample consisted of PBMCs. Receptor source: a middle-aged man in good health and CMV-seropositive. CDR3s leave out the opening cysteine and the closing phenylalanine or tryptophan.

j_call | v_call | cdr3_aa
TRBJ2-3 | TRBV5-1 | ASPVEADFTDTQY
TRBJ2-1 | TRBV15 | ATSRDGGLAVYNEQF
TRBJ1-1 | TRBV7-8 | ASSADRNTEAF
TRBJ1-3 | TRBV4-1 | ASSQDSGTGGNTIY
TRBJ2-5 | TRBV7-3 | ASSPEGGQETQY
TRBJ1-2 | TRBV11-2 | ASSARSWGYT
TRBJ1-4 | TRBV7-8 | ASSLEGSGKKLF
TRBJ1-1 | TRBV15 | ATSRDPNRQAEAF
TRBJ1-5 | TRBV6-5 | ATSGTGGYQPQH
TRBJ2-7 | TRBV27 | ASSFPTSGCYEQY
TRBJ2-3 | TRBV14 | ASSQGPGRGTDTQY
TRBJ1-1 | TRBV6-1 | ASSEAQGTNTEAF
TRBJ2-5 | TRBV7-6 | ASSLTPSYRGVGETQY
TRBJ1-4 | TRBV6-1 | ASDDRGLVEKLF
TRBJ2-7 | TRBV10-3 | AISESTSGADYEQY
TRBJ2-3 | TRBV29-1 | SVEPGLGTDTQY
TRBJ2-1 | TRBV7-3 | ASSWLAETKNEQF
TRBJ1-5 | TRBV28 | ASSSSDRDNQPQH
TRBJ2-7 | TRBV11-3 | ASSSEAGSLYEQY
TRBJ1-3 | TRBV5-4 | ASSSGQGAANTIY
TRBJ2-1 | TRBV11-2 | ASSLISGEYNEQF
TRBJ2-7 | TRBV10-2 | ASSSPRAYEQY
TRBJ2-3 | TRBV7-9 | ASSPPQGPTDTQY
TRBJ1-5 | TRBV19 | ASSRQLNQPQH
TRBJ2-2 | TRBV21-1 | ASSNRTRNTGELF
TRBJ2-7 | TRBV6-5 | ASRRTWEGSYEQY
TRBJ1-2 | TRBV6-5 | ASSTPPTIGYT
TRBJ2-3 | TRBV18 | ASSLKEVSSTDTQY
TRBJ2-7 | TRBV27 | ASSLTGATSEQY
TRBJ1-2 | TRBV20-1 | SAQGDYGYT
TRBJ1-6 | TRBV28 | ASCSLGGLSPLH
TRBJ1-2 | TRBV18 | ASSPPGSSRVDYGYT
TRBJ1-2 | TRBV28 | ASRTGDYGYT
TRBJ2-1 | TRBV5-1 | ASSLVPGLAGVNDEQF
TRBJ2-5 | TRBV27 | ASSMGLAGVRETQY
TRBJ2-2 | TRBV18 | ASSPKTGADTGELF
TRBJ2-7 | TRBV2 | ASSEASGGRSYEQY
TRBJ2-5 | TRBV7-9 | ASSLSLELQETQY
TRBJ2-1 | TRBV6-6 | ASSSTSGSIGEQF
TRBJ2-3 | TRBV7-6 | ASSHPLADPDTQY
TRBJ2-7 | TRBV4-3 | ASSLLTGTSYEQY
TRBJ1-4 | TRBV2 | ASGRDRVDEKLF
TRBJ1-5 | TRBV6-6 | ASSWDSSNQPQH
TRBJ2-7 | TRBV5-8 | ASIAAGPISYEQY